One and the same sample provided the 2 T cell receptor beta chains below, sequenced in a study of blood T cells in healthy people across ages. With a J-beta primer mix and a sample-barcoded 5' primer, a second PCR ran 7 to 11 cycles. TCRdb processed the 5' RACE reads anew with MiXCR; each CDR3 protein has one entry. Among roughly 900,000 distinct CDR3 sequences listed, roughly 26% were seen once. The sample taken for sequencing was blood. The receptors come from an elderly woman in good health.

The rearrangement links TRBV6-2 or TRBV6-3 to TRBJ1-6; 7 bases fit TRBD1. Per germline, CDR1 MNHEY and CDR2 SVGEGT. The J segment lost 6 bases and the V segment lost 0 bases, leaving 8 bases of the junction unmatched. The CDR3 has 17 residues. The CDR3 DNA reads TGTGCCAGCAGTTACTCGACTCCGGACAGGATTAATTCACCCCTCCACTTT. Its translation is CASSYSTPDRINSPLHF.

This clonotype was counted between two and nine times. A much larger clone differs from this one at a single base, so this may be a read error. The chain employs TRBV3-1 and TRBJ2-5, with 8 bases matching TRBD2. The germline V gene has CDR1 LGHDT and CDR2 YNNKEL (reference sequence). After removal of 1 base from V and 13 bases from J, the junction contained 2 bases not matched to a gene. The length of the CDR3 is 11 residues. CDR3 bases: TGTGCCAGCAGCCAAGCGGGGGGGAGGTACTTC. Its translation is CASSQAGGRYF.